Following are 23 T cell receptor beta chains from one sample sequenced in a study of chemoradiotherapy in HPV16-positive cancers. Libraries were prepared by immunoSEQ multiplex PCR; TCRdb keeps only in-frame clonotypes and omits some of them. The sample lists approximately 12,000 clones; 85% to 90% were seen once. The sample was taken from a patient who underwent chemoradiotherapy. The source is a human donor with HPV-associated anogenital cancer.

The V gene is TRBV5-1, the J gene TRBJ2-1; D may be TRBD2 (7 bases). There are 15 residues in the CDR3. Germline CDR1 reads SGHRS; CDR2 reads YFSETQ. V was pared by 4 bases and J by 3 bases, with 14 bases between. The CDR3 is CASSGGPSGYNEQFF. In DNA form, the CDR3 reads TGCGCCAGCAGCGGGGGGCCTAGCGGCTACAATGAGCAGTTCTTC.

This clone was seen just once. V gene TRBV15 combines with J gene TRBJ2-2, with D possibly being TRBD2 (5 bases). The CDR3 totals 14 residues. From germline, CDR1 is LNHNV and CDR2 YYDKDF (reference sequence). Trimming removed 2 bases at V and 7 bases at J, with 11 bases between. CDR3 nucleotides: TGTGCCACCAGCAGATCAAGAGGGTACGGGGAGCTGTTTTTT. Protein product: CATSRSRGYGELFF.

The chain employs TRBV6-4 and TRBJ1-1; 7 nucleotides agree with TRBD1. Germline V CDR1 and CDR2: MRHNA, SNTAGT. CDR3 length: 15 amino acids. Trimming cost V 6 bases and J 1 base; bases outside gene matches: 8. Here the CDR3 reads CASRNRTGSNTEAFF. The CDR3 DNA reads TGTGCCAGCAGAAATCGGACAGGTTCGAACACTGAAGCTTTCTTT.

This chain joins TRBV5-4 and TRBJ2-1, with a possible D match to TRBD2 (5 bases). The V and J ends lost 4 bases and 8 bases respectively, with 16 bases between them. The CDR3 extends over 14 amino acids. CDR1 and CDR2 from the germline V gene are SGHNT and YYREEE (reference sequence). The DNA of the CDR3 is TGTGCCAGCAGCGCCGAACTAGTTTCTTATGAGCAGTTCTTC. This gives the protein CASSAELVSYEQFF.

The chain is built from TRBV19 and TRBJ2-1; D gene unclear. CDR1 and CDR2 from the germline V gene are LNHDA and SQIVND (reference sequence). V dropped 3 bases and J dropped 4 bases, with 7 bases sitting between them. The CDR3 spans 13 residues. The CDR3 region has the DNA TGTGCCAGTAGTATTAGTTGGTACAATGAGCAGTTCTTC. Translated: CASSISWYNEQFF.

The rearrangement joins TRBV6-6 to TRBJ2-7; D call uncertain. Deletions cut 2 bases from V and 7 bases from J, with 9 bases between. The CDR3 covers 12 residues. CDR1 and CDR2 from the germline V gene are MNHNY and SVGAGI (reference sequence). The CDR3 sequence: CASSYLTVEQYF. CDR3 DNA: TGTGCCAGCAGTTACCTGACGGTTGAGCAGTACTTC.

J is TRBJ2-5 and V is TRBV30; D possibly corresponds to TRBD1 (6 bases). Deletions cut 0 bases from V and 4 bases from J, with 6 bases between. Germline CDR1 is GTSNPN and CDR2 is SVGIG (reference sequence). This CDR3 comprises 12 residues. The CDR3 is CAWSVGGETQYF. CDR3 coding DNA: TGTGCCTGGAGTGTAGGGGGAGAGACCCAGTACTTC.

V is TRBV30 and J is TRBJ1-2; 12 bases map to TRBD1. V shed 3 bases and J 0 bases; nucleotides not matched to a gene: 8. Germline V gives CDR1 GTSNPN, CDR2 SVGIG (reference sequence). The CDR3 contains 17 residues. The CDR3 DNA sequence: TGTGCCTGGAGGAGGGGAGGGACAGGGGGCACTAACTATGGCTACACCTTC. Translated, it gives CAWRRGGTGGTNYGYTF.

This chain's CDR3 is CASVLSGRVNSEQFF. The CDR3 DNA reads as TGTGCCAGCGTGCTAAGCGGAAGAGTTAATTCTGAGCAGTTCTTC. This chain uses TRBV7-9 with TRBJ2-1, with a possible D match to TRBD2 (5 bases). With 8 bases removed from V and 9 bases from J, the gap between germline ends came to 23 bases. Germline V lookup: CDR1 SEHNR, CDR2 FQNEAQ (reference sequence). This CDR3 is built from 15 residues.

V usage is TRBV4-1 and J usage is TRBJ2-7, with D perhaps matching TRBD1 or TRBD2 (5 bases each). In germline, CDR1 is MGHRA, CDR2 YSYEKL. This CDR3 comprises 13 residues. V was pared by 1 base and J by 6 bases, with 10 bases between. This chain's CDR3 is CASSQAGTVEQYF. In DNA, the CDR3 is TGCGCCAGCAGCCAAGCAGGGACGGTCGAGCAGTACTTC.

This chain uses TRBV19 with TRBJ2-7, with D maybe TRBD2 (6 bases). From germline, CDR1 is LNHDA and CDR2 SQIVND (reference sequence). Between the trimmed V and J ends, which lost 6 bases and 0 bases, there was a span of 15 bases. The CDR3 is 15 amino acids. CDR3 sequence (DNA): TGTGCCAGTAGGCTCCGGGACTCTAGCTCCTACGAGCAGTACTTC. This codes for CASRLRDSSSYEQYF.

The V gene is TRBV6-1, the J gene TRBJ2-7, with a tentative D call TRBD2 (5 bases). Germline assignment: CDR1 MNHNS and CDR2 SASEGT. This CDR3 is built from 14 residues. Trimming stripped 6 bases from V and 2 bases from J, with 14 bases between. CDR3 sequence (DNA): TGTGCCAGCAGGGTTAGGACTGTTACCTACGAGCAGTACTTC. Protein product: CASRVRTVTYEQYF.

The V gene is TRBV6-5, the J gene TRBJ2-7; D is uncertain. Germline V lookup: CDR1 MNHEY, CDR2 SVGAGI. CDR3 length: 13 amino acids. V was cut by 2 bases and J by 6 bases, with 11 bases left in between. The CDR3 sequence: CASSYRVSGEQYF. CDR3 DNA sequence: TGTGCCAGCAGTTACAGAGTATCGGGCGAGCAGTACTTC.

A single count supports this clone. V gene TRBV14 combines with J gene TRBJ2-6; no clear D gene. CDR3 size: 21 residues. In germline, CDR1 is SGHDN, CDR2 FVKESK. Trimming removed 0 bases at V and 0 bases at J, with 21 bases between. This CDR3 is CASSQDPGPEEFRSGANVLTF. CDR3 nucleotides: TGTGCCAGCAGCCAAGACCCCGGGCCAGAAGAATTCCGCTCTGGGGCCAACGTCCTGACTTTC.

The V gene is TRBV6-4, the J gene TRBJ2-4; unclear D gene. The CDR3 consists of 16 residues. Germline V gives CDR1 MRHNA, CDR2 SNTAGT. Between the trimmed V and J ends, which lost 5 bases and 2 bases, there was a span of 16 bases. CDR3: CASSSHQGFTKNIQYF. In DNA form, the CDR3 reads TGTGCCAGCAGTTCACACCAAGGGTTTACCAAAAACATTCAGTACTTC.

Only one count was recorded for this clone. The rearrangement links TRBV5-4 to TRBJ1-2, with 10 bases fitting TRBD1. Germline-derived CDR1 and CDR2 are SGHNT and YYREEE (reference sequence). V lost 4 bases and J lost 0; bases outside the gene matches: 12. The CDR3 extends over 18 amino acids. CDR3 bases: TGTGCCAGCAGCCGAGATTCCGGGACAGGGGTGGCTAACTATGGCTACACCTTC. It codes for CASSRDSGTGVANYGYTF.

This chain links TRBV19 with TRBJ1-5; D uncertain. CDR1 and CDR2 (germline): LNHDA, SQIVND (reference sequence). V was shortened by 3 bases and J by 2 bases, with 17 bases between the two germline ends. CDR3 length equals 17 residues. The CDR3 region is CASSMTHRGVGNQPQHF. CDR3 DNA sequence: TGTGCCAGTAGTATGACCCACCGCGGAGTTGGCAATCAGCCCCAGCATTTT.

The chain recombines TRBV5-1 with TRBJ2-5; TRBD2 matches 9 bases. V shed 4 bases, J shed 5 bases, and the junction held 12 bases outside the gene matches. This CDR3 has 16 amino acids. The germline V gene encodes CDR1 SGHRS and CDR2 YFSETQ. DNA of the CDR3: TGCGCCAGCAGCGGAACCTTCTCCGGGACTAGCGAGACCCAGTACTTC. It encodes CASSGTFSGTSETQYF. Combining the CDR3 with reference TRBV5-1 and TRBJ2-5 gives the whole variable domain KAGVTQTPRYLIKTRGQQVTLSCSPISGHRSVSWYQQTPGQGLQFLFEYFSETQRNKGNFPGRFSGRQFSNSRSEMNVSTLELGDSALYLCASSGTFSGTSETQYFGPGTRLLVL.

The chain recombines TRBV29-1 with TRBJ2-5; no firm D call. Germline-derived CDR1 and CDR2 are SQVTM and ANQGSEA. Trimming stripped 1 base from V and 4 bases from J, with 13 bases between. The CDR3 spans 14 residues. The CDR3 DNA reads TGCAGCGTTGAAGGTTCGAGTAATTCAGAGACCCAGTACTTC. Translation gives CSVEGSSNSETQYF.

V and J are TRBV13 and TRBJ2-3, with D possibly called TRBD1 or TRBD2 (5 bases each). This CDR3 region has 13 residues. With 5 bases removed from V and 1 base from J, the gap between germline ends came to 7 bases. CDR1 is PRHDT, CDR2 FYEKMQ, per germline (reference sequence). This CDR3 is CASSRGRTDTQYF. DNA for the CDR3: TGTGCCAGCAGCCGGGGCCGCACAGATACGCAGTATTTT. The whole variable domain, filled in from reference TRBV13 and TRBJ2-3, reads AAGVIQSPRHLIKEKRETATLKCYPIPRHDTVYWYQQGPGQDPQFLISFYEKMQSDKGSIPDRFSAQQFSDYHSELNMSSLELGDSALYFCASSRGRTDTQYFGPGTRLTVL.

The CDR3, as DNA: TGTGCCAGTGGACTAGCGGGTTCTGAGCAGTTCTTC. It is translated as CASGLAGSEQFF. This rearrangement joins TRBV6-1 to TRBJ2-1; TRBD2 agrees at 11 bases. The CDR3 consists of 12 residues. Germline values: CDR1 MNHNS, CDR2 SASEGT. The trim removed 9 bases at V and 9 bases at J, leaving 4 bases unmatched.

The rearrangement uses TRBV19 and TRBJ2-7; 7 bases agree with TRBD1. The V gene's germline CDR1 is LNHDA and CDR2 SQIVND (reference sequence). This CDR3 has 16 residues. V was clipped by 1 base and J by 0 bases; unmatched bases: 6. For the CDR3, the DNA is TGTGCCAGTAGTATAGCACAGGGGAGACCCTCCTACGAGCAGTACTTC. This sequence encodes CASSIAQGRPSYEQYF.

CDR3 sequence: CATSREGRQTSYEQYF. DNA of the CDR3: TGTGCCACCAGCAGAGAGGGGCGGCAAACCTCCTACGAGCAGTACTTC. The rearrangement uses TRBV15 and TRBJ2-7; TRBD1 is a possible D gene (5 bases). The V and J ends lost 0 bases and 0 bases respectively, with 12 bases between them. The germline V gene has CDR1 LNHNV and CDR2 YYDKDF (reference sequence). The CDR3 length is 16 residues.